This T cell receptor beta chain was identified during a study of cytomegalovirus exposure and HLA in healthy donors. Findings of the study overall: Beyond CMV serostatus, there was no information to go on about immune exposure.

Germline CDR1 reads SGHRS; CDR2 reads YFSETQ. CDR3 length equals 13 residues. Losses at the gene ends were 4 bases for V and 5 bases for J; bases not matched to a gene: 4. Primers: 60 Vbeta forward and 13 Jbeta reverse. Some clones are missing from TCRdb's copy, which holds only in-frame ones; the method was immunoSEQ multiplex PCR. The table records around 130,000 clones, roughly 80% of them present only once. For this clone: Antigen unknown.

The clonotype originates from a man aged 50-60 years in good health and CMV-seronegative. The rearrangement joins TRBV5-1 to TRBJ2-5, with 8 bases fitting TRBD1. Sequenced: PBMCs. CDR3 sequence: CASSQQGAETQYF. The CDR3 nucleotides read TGCGCCAGCAGCCAGCAGGGGGCTGAGACCCAGTACTTC.